Listed below are T cell receptor beta chains from one sample, sequenced in a study of cytomegalovirus exposure and HLA in healthy donors. The repertoire was sequenced with immunoSEQ multiplex PCR; TCRdb's copy has only in-frame clones and lacks some. The sample contains more than 200,000 clones, around 70% of which appear only once. Source material: PBMCs. Source of these receptors: a man aged 40-55 years in good health and CMV-seropositive. Both conserved end residues are trimmed from each CDR3. The order of the fields is J gene, V gene, CDR3 protein.

j_call: TRBJ2-7
v_call: TRBV15
cdr3_aa: ATSRDVTGGSYEQY

j_call: TRBJ1-2
v_call: TRBV7-6
cdr3_aa: ASSLVGGGSYT

j_call: TRBJ1-4
v_call: TRBV5-1
cdr3_aa: ASSLPGGLNEKLF

j_call: TRBJ2-1
v_call: TRBV5-6
cdr3_aa: ASSPGVLANEQF

j_call: TRBJ2-2
v_call: TRBV5-1
cdr3_aa: ASSLPRTSGGDTGELF

j_call: TRBJ1-2
v_call: TRBV11-1
cdr3_aa: ASSFRTGPGYT

j_call: TRBJ1-6
v_call: TRBV6-5
cdr3_aa: ASSPGGRGSPLH

j_call: TRBJ2-7
v_call: TRBV7-2
cdr3_aa: ASSSGPLAGGTPYEQY

j_call: TRBJ1-5
v_call: TRBV5-8
cdr3_aa: ASSIRGNSNQPQH

j_call: TRBJ2-7
v_call: TRBV27
cdr3_aa: ASRLSTGSSYEQY

j_call: TRBJ1-1
v_call: TRBV6-5
cdr3_aa: ASSYPSGGNTEAF

j_call: TRBJ1-2
v_call: TRBV5-1
cdr3_aa: ASSSTGENYGYT

j_call: TRBJ2-7
v_call: TRBV19
cdr3_aa: ASSNVRGPSSYEQY

j_call: TRBJ1-2
v_call: TRBV7-9
cdr3_aa: ASSFGQGAFRYGYT

j_call: TRBJ2-3
v_call: TRBV5-1
cdr3_aa: ASRIAGGTDTQY

j_call: TRBJ1-5
v_call: TRBV6-1
cdr3_aa: ASRRQGARQPQH

j_call: TRBJ2-7
v_call: TRBV19
cdr3_aa: ASSERATYEQY

j_call: TRBJ1-1
v_call: TRBV5-1
cdr3_aa: ASSVGQGNTEAF

j_call: TRBJ1-3
v_call: TRBV7-5
cdr3_aa: VRSLDGQGGYMLSGNTIY

j_call: TRBJ1-5
v_call: TRBV28
cdr3_aa: ASSGTGYQPQH

j_call: TRBJ2-7
v_call: TRBV2
cdr3_aa: ASTLALIYEQY

j_call: TRBJ1-1
v_call: TRBV19
cdr3_aa: ASRDRGISEAF

j_call: TRBJ1-2
v_call: TRBV19
cdr3_aa: ASRTENYGYT

j_call: TRBJ2-1
v_call: TRBV2
cdr3_aa: ASSGGGGQMNEQF

j_call: TRBJ1-3
v_call: TRBV19
cdr3_aa: ASSMGTGRSGNTIY

j_call: TRBJ2-3
v_call: TRBV2
cdr3_aa: ASGSGRYTDTQY

j_call: TRBJ1-4
v_call: TRBV5-1
cdr3_aa: ASSLEQASGEKLF

j_call: TRBJ1-2
v_call: TRBV11-1
cdr3_aa: ASSVDRGNYGYT

j_call: TRBJ1-5
v_call: TRBV6-1
cdr3_aa: ASRGQDLSNQPQH

j_call: TRBJ1-3
v_call: TRBV28
cdr3_aa: ASSWSLGGSGNTIY

j_call: TRBJ1-1
v_call: TRBV27
cdr3_aa: ASSLSLNTEAF

j_call: TRBJ1-2
v_call: TRBV18
cdr3_aa: ASSPGDRAGYT

j_call: TRBJ1-5
v_call: TRBV5-8
cdr3_aa: ASSLVPNQPQH

j_call: TRBJ2-5
v_call: TRBV5-1
cdr3_aa: ASSRGGQETQY

j_call: TRBJ2-2
v_call: TRBV5-4
cdr3_aa: ASSLGGFSTGELF

j_call: TRBJ1-5
v_call: TRBV4-1
cdr3_aa: ASSPDRGLGQPQH

j_call: TRBJ2-3
v_call: TRBV7-3
cdr3_aa: ASSSGTSLSDTQY

j_call: TRBJ2-2
v_call: TRBV2
cdr3_aa: ASSLPGQGAGGELF

j_call: TRBJ2-4
v_call: TRBV5-4
cdr3_aa: ASSFNIAKNIQY

j_call: TRBJ1-1
v_call: TRBV5-1
cdr3_aa: ASSSRRVTGNTEAF

j_call: TRBJ1-6
v_call: TRBV6-5
cdr3_aa: ASRGEGGNSPLH

j_call: TRBJ1-2
v_call: TRBV19
cdr3_aa: ASRDTLYGYT

j_call: TRBJ1-4
v_call: TRBV27
cdr3_aa: ASSLSSRQGNEKLF

j_call: TRBJ2-1
v_call: TRBV6-5
cdr3_aa: ASSYSLAGGMNEQF

j_call: TRBJ2-5
v_call: TRBV11-2
cdr3_aa: ASSLGGGIQETQY

j_call: TRBJ2-3
v_call: TRBV6-5
cdr3_aa: ASSRGAEDTQY

j_call: TRBJ2-5
v_call: TRBV28
cdr3_aa: ASSLQGSQETQY

j_call: TRBJ2-7
v_call: TRBV11-2
cdr3_aa: ASSLEMTGRYEQY

j_call: NA
v_call: TRBV5-1
cdr3_aa: ASSLAPSYEQY

j_call: TRBJ1-2
v_call: TRBV5-1
cdr3_aa: ASSLGRQGGYT

j_call: TRBJ2-5
v_call: TRBV19
cdr3_aa: ASSLSGGGWDQY

j_call: TRBJ2-5
v_call: TRBV6-5
cdr3_aa: ASSSRETQY

j_call: TRBJ1-5
v_call: TRBV5-1
cdr3_aa: ASSLSGREGPQH

j_call: NA
v_call: TRBV13
cdr3_aa: ASSGTGTSSYEQY

j_call: TRBJ1-1
v_call: TRBV6-5
cdr3_aa: ASSYMDMNTEAF

j_call: TRBJ2-4
v_call: TRBV6-6
cdr3_aa: ASSQRTSGANIQY